A selection of T cell receptor beta chains follows, all from one sample in a study of blood T cell repertoires in COVID-19. Profiled with immunoSEQ multiplex PCR; TCRdb holds only in-frame clones, not every one. The sample yields a few hundred thousand clones, 90% seen once. What was sequenced was PBMCs or T cells enriched from blood (not recorded which). These receptors originate from a young woman with acute COVID-19. Both conserved end residues are part of each CDR3. A D gene is named only where the DNA matches it firmly. A clone size is listed for some rows: how often the clone was seen (once, few, many), or a class if it is expanded.

>-|TRBV6-5|TRBD2|TRBJ2-7
TGTGCCAGCAGTTACTCACTAGCGGGAGACTACGAGCAGTACTTC
CASSYSLAGDYEQYF
>-|TRBV19|-|TRBJ2-1
TGTGCCAGTAGTGATGGGTGGGAGGCGTTCTTC
CASSDGWEAFF
>once|TRBV27|TRBD1|TRBJ1-6
TGTGCCAGCGGGGCAAGGGACAGAAATTCACCCCTCCACTTT
CASGARDRNSPLHF
>once|TRBV7-2|-|TRBJ2-7
TGTGCCAGCAGCTTCCTCACTAGCTCCTACGAGCAGTACTTC
CASSFLTSSYEQYF
>-|TRBV27|-|TRBJ2-2
TGTGCCAGCAGTTTATCGGGGGGAGGCACCGGGGAGCTGTTTTTT
CASSLSGGGTGELFF
>-|TRBV7-2|-|TRBJ2-1
TGTGCCAGCAGCTTCGAGCTCGAGCGTAATGAGCAGTTCTTC
CASSFELERNEQFF
>-|TRBV7-9|-|TRBJ1-2
TGTGCCAGCAGCTTAGCGGCGAGCGATGGCTACACCTTC
CASSLAASDGYTF
>-|TRBV4-1|TRBD1|TRBJ1-2
TGCGCCAGCAGCCAAGTTTCGAGGGACAGGGCGCCTCACTATGGCTACACCTTC
CASSQVSRDRAPHYGYTF
>-|TRBV18|TRBD1|TRBJ1-4
TGTGCCAGCTCACCAAGACAGGGGATAAATGAAAAACTGTTTTTT
CASSPRQGINEKLFF
>-|TRBV28|-|TRBJ1-5
TGTGCCAGCAGTTTATCGTTCTGGGGGGTGGGACAGCCCCAGCATTTT
CASSLSFWGVGQPQHF
>-|TRBV10-3|-|TRBJ1-5
TGTGCCATCAGTGAGGATAGTCCCGGTTGGCAGCCCCAGCATTTT
CAISEDSPGWQPQHF
>-|TRBV5-1|-|TRBJ2-1
TGCGCCAGCAGCCCTCAGGGTAATTCCTACAATGAGCAGTTCTTC
CASSPQGNSYNEQFF
>-|TRBV3-1/TRBV3-2|TRBD1|TRBJ2-5
TGTGCCAGCAGCCAATCCGACAGGGGAGGCACCCAGTACTTC
CASSQSDRGGTQYF
>-|TRBV7-9|TRBD1|TRBJ1-1
TGTGCCAGCAGCTTCGCGGCAGGGGGTACCCGAAACACTGAAGCTTTCTTT
CASSFAAGGTRNTEAFF
>-|TRBV27|-|TRBJ2-3
TGTGCCAGCAGTTCTTTCCGGGAAACTAGCACAGATACGCAGTATTTT
CASSSFRETSTDTQYF
>-|TRBV6-5|TRBD1|TRBJ1-6
TGTGCCAGCAGCAGGGGGCACGGAGGTTCACCCCTCCACTTT
CASSRGHGGSPLHF
>-|TRBV3-1/TRBV3-2|TRBD2|TRBJ2-1
TGTGCCAGCAGCCAACCCCTGGGAGTAGCGGGAAGCTCCTACAATGAGCAGTTCTTC
CASSQPLGVAGSSYNEQFF
>-|TRBV6-5|-|TRBJ1-5
TGTGCCAGCAGTTACAGCCAGGGCCAGAATCAGCCCCAGCATTTT
CASSYSQGQNQPQHF
>once|TRBV18|TRBD2|TRBJ2-7
TGTGCCAGCTCACCCGGGACTAGCGGACAAGAAAGAGACGAGCAGTACTTC
CASSPGTSGQERDEQYF
>-|TRBV14|TRBD1|TRBJ2-7
TGTGCCAGCAGCCAAGATTTGGACAGGGAAGACGAGCAGTACTTC
CASSQDLDREDEQYF
>-|TRBV28|TRBD1|TRBJ1-4
TGTGCCAGCAGTTTGACAGGGACTAATGAAAAACTGTTTTTT
CASSLTGTNEKLFF
>few|TRBV19|-|TRBJ2-5
TGTGCCAGTAGCCGGGACTACCAAGAGACCCAGTACTTC
CASSRDYQETQYF
>-|TRBV19|-|TRBJ2-2
TGTGCCAGTAGTATGGGGGGGCGTTTTACCGGGGAGCTGTTTTTT
CASSMGGRFTGELFF
>-|TRBV6-5|-|TRBJ2-7
TGTGCCAGCAGGGCTAGGCCTTCCTCCTACGAGCAGTACTTC
CASRARPSSYEQYF
>few|TRBV24-1|TRBD1|TRBJ2-2
TGTGCCACACACAGGGGGGACACCGGGGAGCTGTTTTTT
CATHRGDTGELFF
>-|TRBV5-1|-|TRBJ2-1
TGCGCCAGCAGCAACCCCGGGACTCCTTCTGCCAATGAGCAGTTCTTC
CASSNPGTPSANEQFF
>-|TRBV6-5|-|TRBJ2-7
TGTGCCAGCAGCCGGGGGTCCTACGAGCAGTACTTC
CASSRGSYEQYF
>-|TRBV19|TRBD1|TRBJ1-2
TGTGCCAGTAGTATGAGGCCGGGACAGCGACCGGGGGACTATGGCTACACCTTC
CASSMRPGQRPGDYGYTF
>-|TRBV11-1|-|TRBJ2-7
TGTGCCAGCAGCCACAGTGATTACGAGCAGTACTTC
CASSHSDYEQYF
>-|TRBV19|TRBD1|TRBJ1-1
TGTGCCAGTAGTATAGTTCTGACAGGGGGCACTGAAGCTTTCTTT
CASSIVLTGGTEAFF
>-|TRBV28|-|TRBJ1-1
TGTGCCAGCAGTTTTCAATTTGAAGCTTTCTTT
CASSFQFEAFF
>-|TRBV24-1|-|TRBJ1-1
TGTGCCACCAGCAGGGTTGGGGGGGAGGCTTTCTTT
CATSRVGGEAFF
>-|TRBV18|-|TRBJ2-7
TGTGCCAGCTCACCACTGGGGCAGACTTCCTCCTACGAGCAGTACTTC
CASSPLGQTSSYEQYF
>once|TRBV11-3|TRBD2|TRBJ2-1
TGTGCCAGCAGCTTAGTCCCGGGTGCGGGAGGCCGGAATGAGCAGTTCTTC
CASSLVPGAGGRNEQFF
>once|TRBV28|TRBD1|TRBJ1-2
TGTGCCAGCAGTTTGTTGTCCGACAGGGCGAGAGGCTACACCTTC
CASSLLSDRARGYTF
>-|TRBV3-1/TRBV3-2|TRBD2|TRBJ2-6
TGTGCCAGCAGCCAAGATGGACTAGCGGGACCCTCTGGGGCCAACGTCCTGACTTTC
CASSQDGLAGPSGANVLTF
>many|TRBV19|-|TRBJ2-1
TGTGCCAGTAGTATAGACCAGCGGGCTGAGCAGTTCTTC
CASSIDQRAEQFF
>-|TRBV5-1|TRBD2|TRBJ2-3
TGCGCCAGCGGGGAGGGAAGCACAGATACGCAGTATTTT
CASGEGSTDTQYF
>-|TRBV6-5|-|TRBJ2-1
TGTGCCAGCTCCCCCGGCGGGACCACCTACAATGAGCAGTTCTTC
CASSPGGTTYNEQFF
>-|TRBV10-2|-|TRBJ1-5
TGCGCCAGCAGACAGGGAGCGAAGGATCAGCCCCAGCATTTT
CASRQGAKDQPQHF
>-|TRBV9|TRBD1|TRBJ2-3
TGTGCCAGCAGCGTAGACCATACAGGGGCAGATACGCAGTATTTT
CASSVDHTGADTQYF
>-|TRBV19|-|TRBJ2-7
TGTGCCAGTAGTGTTGCGCAGGGGAATGGGTACGAGCAGTACTTC
CASSVAQGNGYEQYF
>-|TRBV5-8|-|TRBJ1-1
TGTGCCAGCAGCTTGTGGGGGCGAGACACTGAAGCTTTCTTT
CASSLWGRDTEAFF
>-|TRBV5-1|TRBD2|TRBJ2-1
TGCGCCAGCAGCGCCCCGGGACTAGCCCCCTACAATGAGCAGTTCTTC
CASSAPGLAPYNEQFF
>-|TRBV28|-|TRBJ2-7
TGTGCCAGCAGTTTATACACCTACGAGCAGTACTTC
CASSLYTYEQYF
>-|TRBV19|TRBD2|TRBJ2-1
TGTGCCAGTAGAAAGCGGGAGGGCTACAATGAGCAGTTCTTC
CASRKREGYNEQFF
>-|TRBV10-3|-|TRBJ2-7
TGTGCCATCAGAGAACACTACGAGCAGTACTTC
CAIREHYEQYF
>-|TRBV28|-|TRBJ2-6
TGTGCCAGCAGTTTATTGTTGGAGGGAACTGGGGCCAACGTCCTGACTTTC
CASSLLLEGTGANVLTF
>-|TRBV3-1/TRBV3-2|-|TRBJ1-6
TGTGCCAGCAGGGCCATGGGGCTGGGTGACTCACCCCTCCACTTT
CASRAMGLGDSPLHF
>few|TRBV18|-|TRBJ2-5
TGTGCCAGCTCACCGCGGCAGCTAGAGACCCAGTACTTC
CASSPRQLETQYF
>once|TRBV5-1|TRBD1|TRBJ2-5
TGCGCCAGCAGCTGGGCTACAGGGGCTGAAGAGACCCAGTACTTC
CASSWATGAEETQYF
>-|TRBV13|-|TRBJ2-5
TGTGCCAGCAGCGCGACCCCTAGTGTAGCGGAGACCCAGTACTTC
CASSATPSVAETQYF
>-|TRBV28|TRBD1|TRBJ2-6
TGTGCCAGCAGCGGACAGGGGGCTACTGGGTGGGGGCCCTCTGGGGCCAACGTCCTGACTTTC
CASSGQGATGWGPSGANVLTF
>-|TRBV5-1|TRBD2|TRBJ2-7
TGCGCCAGCAGCTTGGGTGCGAGCGGGAAATACTCCTACGAGCAGTACTTC
CASSLGASGKYSYEQYF
>-|TRBV7-4|TRBD1|TRBJ2-5
TGTGCCAGCAGCTTAGGATCCGGGACAGGGGGTTTCGAGGCCCAGTACTTC
CASSLGSGTGGFEAQYF